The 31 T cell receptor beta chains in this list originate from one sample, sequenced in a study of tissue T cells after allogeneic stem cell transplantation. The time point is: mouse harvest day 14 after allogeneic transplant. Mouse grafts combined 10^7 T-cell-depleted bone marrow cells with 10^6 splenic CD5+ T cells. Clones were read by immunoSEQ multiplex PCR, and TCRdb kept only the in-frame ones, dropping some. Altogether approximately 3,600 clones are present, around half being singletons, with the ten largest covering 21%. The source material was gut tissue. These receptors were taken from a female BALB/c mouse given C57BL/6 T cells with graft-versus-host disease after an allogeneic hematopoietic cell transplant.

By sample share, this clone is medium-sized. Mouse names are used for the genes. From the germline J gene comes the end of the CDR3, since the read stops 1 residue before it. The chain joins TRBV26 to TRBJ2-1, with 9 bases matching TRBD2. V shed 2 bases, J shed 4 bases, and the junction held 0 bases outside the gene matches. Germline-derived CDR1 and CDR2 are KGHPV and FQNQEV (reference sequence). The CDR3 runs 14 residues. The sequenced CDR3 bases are TGTGCCAGCAGTCTGGACTGGGGGTATGCTGAGCAGTTC. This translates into CASSLDWGYAEQF. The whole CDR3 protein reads CASSLDWGYAEQFF.

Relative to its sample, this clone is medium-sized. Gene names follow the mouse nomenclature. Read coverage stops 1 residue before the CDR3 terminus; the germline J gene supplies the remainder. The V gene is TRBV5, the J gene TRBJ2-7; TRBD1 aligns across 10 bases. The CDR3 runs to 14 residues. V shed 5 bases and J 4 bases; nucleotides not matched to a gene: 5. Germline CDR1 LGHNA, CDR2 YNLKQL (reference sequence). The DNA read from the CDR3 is TGTGCCAGCAGCGTCCGGGACAGGGGTTATGAACAGTAC. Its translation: CASSVRDRGYEQY. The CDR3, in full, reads CASSVRDRGYEQYF.

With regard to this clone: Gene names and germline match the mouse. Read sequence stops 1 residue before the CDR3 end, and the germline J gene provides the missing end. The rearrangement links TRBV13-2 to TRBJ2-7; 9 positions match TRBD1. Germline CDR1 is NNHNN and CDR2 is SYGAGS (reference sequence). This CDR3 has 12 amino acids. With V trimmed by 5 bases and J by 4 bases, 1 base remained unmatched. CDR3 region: CASGGQGYEQYF. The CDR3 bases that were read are TGTGCCAGCGGGGGACAGGGTTATGAACAGTAC.

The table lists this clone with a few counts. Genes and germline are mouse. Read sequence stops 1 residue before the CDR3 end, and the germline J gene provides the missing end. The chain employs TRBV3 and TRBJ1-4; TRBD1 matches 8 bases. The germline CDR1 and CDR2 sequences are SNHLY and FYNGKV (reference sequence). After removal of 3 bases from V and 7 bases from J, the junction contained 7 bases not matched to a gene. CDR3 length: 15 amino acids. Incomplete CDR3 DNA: TGTGCCAGCAGCTTTAGTTCAGGGGGCGCCGAAAGATTATTT. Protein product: CASSFSSGGAERLF. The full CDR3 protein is CASSFSSGGAERLFF.

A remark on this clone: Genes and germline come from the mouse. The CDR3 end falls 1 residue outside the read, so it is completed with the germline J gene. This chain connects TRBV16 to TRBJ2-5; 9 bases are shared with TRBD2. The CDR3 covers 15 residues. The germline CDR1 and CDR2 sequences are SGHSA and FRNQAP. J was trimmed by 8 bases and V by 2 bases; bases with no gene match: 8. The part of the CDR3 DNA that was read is TGTGCAAGCAGCTTACCTGGGGGGGTAAGGGGCACCCAGTAC. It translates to CASSLPGGVRGTQY. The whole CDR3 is CASSLPGGVRGTQYF.

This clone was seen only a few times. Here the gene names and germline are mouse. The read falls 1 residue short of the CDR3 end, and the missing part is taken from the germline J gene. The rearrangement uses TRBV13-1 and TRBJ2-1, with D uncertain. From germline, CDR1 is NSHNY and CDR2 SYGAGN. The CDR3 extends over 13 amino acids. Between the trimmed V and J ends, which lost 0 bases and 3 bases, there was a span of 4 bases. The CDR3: CASSDESYAEQFF. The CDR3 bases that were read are TGTGCCAGCAGTGATGAGAGCTATGCTGAGCAGTTC.

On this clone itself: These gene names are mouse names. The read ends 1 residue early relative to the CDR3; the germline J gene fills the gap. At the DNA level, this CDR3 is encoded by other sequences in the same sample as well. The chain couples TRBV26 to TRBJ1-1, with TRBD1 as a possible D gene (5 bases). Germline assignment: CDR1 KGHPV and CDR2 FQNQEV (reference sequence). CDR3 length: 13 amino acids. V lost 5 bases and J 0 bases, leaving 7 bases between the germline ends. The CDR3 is CASSRGQNTEVFF. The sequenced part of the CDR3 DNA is TGTGCCAGCAGTAGGGGACAGAACACAGAAGTCTTC.

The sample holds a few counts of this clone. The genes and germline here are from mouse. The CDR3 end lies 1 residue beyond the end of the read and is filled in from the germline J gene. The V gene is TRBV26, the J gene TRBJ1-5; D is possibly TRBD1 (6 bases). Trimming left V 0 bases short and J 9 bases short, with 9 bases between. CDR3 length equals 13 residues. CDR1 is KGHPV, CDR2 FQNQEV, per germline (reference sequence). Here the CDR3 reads CASSLSTGRAPLF. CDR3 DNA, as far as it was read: TGTGCCAGCAGTCTGTCTACAGGGCGGGCTCCGCTT. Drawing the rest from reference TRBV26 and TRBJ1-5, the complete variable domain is NSKVIQTPRYLVKGQGQKAKMRCIPEKGHPVVFWYQQNKNNEFKFLINFQNQEVLQQIDMTEKRFSAECPSNSPCSLEIQSSEAGDSALYLCASSLSTGRAPLFGEGTRLSVL.

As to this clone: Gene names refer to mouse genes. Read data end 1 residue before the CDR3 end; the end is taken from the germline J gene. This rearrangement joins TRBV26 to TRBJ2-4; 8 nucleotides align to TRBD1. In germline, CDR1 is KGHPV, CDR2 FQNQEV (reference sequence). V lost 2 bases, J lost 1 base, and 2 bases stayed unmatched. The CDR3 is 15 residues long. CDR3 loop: CASSLGQGGQNTLYF. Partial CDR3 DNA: TGTGCCAGCAGTCTGGGACAGGGCGGTCAAAACACCTTGTAC.

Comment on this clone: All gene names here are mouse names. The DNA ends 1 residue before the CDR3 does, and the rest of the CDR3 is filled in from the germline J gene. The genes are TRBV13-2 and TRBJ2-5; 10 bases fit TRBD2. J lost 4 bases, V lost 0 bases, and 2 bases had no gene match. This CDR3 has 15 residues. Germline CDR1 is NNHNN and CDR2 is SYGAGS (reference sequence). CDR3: CASGDADWGKDTQYF. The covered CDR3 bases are TGTGCCAGCGGTGATGCGGACTGGGGGAAAGACACCCAGTAC.

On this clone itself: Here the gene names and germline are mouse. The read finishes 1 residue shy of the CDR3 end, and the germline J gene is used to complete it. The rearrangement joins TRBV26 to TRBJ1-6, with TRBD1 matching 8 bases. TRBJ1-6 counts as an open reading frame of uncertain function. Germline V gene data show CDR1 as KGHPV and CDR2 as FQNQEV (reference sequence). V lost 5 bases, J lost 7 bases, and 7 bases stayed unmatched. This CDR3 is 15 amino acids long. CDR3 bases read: TGTGCCAGCAGTTCGCGGACAGGGTGGAATTCGCCCCTCTAC. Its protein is CASSSRTGWNSPLY. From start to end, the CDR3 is CASSSRTGWNSPLYF.

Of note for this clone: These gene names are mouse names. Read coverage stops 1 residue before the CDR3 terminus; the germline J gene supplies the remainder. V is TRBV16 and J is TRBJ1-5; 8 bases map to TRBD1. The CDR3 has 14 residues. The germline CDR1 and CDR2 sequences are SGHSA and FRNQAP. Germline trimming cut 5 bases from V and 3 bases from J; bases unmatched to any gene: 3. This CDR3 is CASSIDRGNQAPLF. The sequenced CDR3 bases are TGTGCAAGCAGCATCGACAGGGGCAACCAGGCTCCGCTT.

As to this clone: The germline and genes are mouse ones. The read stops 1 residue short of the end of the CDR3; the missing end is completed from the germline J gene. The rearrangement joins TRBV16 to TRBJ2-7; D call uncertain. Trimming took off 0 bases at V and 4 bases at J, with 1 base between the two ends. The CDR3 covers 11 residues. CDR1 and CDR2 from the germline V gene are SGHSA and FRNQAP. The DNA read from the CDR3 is TGTGCAAGCAGCTTAGAATATGAACAGTAC. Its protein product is CASSLEYEQY. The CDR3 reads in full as CASSLEYEQYF.

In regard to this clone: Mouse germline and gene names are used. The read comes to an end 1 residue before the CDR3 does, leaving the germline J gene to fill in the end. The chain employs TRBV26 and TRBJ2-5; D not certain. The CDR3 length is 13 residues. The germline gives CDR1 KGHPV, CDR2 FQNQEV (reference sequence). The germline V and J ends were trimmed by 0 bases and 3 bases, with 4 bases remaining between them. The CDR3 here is CASSLSQQDTQYF. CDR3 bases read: TGTGCCAGCAGTCTGTCGCAGCAAGACACCCAGTAC.

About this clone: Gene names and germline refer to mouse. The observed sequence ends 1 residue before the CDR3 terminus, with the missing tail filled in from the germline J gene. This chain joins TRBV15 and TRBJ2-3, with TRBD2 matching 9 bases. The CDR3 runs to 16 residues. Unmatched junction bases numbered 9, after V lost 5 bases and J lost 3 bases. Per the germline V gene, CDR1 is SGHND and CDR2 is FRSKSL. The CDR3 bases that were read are TGTGCCAGCAGTACAAACTGGGGGGAGGGAGCAGAAACGCTGTAT. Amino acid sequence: CASSTNWGEGAETLY. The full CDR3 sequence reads CASSTNWGEGAETLYF.

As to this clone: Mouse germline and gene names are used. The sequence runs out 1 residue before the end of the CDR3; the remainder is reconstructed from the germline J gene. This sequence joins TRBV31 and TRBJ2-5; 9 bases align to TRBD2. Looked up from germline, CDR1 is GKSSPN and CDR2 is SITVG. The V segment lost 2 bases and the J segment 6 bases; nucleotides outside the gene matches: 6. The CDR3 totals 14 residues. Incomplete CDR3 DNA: TGTGCCTGGAGTTATTGGGGGGGCGCGGACACCCAGTAC. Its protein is CAWSYWGGADTQY. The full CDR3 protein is CAWSYWGGADTQYF.

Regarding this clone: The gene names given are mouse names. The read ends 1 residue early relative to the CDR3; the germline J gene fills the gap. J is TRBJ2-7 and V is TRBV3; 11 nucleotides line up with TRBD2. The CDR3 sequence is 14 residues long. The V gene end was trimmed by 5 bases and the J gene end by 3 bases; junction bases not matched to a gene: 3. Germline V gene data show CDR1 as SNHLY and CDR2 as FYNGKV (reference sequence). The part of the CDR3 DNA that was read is TGTGCCAGCAGCCTGACTGGGGGGGTCTATGAACAGTAC. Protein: CASSLTGGVYEQY. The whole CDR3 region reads CASSLTGGVYEQYF.

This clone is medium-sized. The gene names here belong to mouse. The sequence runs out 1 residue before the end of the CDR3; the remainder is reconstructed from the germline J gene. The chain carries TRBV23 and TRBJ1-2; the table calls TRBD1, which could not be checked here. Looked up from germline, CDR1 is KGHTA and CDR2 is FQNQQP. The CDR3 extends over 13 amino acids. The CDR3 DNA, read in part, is TGCTCCAGCAGTCAATCAGGGGGATCCGACTACACC. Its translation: CSSSQSGGSDYT. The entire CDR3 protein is CSSSQSGGSDYTF. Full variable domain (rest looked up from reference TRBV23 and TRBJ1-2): DAAVTQKPRYLIKMKGQEAEMKCIPEKGHTAVFWYQQKQSKELKFLIYFQNQQPLDQIDMVKERFSAVCPSSSLCSLGIRTCEAEDSALYLCSSSQSGGSDYTFGSGTRLLVI.

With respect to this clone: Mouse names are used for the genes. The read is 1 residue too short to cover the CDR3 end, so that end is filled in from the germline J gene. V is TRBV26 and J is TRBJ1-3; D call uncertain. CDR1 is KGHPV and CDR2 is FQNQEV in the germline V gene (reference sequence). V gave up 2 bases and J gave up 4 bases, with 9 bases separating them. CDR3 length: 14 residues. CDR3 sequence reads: CASSLMGWGNTLYF. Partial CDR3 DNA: TGTGCCAGCAGTCTGATGGGGTGGGGAAATACGCTCTAT.

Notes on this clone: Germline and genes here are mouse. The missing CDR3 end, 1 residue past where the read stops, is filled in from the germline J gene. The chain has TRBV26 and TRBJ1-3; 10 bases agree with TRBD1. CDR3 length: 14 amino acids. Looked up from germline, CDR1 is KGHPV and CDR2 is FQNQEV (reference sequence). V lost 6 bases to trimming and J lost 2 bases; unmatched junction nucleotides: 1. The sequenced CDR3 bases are TGTGCCAGCAGGGGGACAGGGGCTGGAAATACGCTCTAT. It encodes CASRGTGAGNTLY. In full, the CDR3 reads CASRGTGAGNTLYF.

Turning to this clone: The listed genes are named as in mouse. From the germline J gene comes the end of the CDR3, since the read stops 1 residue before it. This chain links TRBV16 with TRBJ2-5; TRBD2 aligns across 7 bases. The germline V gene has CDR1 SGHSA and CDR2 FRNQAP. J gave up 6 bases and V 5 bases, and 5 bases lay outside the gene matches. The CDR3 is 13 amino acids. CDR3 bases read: TGTGCAAGCAGCCAGCCGGGGGGGGACACCCAGTAC. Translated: CASSQPGGDTQY. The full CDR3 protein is CASSQPGGDTQYF.

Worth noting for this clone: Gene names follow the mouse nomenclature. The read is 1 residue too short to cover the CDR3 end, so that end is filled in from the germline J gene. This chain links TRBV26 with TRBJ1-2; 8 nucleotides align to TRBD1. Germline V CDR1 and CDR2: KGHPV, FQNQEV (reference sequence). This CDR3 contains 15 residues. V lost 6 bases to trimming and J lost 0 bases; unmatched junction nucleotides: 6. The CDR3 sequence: CASRGTGRANSDYTF. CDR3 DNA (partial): TGTGCCAGCAGGGGGACAGGCCGTGCAAACTCCGACTACACC.

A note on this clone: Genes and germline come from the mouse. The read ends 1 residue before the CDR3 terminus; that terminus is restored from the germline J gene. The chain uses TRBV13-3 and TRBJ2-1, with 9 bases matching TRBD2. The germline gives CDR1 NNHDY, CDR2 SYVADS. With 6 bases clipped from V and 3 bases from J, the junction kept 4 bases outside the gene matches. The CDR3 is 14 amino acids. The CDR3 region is CASIPGLGYAEQFF. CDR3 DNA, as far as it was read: TGTGCCAGCATCCCGGGACTGGGCTATGCTGAGCAGTTC.

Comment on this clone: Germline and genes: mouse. The CDR3 sequence: CASSLGTGGGYAEQFF. The covered CDR3 bases are TGTGCTAGCAGTTTGGGGACTGGGGGGGGCTATGCTGAGCAGTTC. The V call is TRBV29, the J call TRBJ2-1, with TRBD2 identical over 13 bases. The missing CDR3 end, 1 residue past where the read stops, is filled in from the germline J gene. Germline-derived CDR1 and CDR2 are MSHET and SYDVDS. This CDR3 has 16 amino acids. V was clipped by 3 bases and J by 3 bases; unmatched bases: 2.

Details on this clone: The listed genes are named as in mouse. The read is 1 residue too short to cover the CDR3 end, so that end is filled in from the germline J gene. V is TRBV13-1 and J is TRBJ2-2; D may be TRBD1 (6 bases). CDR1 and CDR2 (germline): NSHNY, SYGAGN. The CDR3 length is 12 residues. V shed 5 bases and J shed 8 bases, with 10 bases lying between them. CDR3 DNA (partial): TGTGCCAGCAGCTACAGGGATGGGCAGCTCTAC. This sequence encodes CASSYRDGQLY. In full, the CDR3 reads CASSYRDGQLYF.

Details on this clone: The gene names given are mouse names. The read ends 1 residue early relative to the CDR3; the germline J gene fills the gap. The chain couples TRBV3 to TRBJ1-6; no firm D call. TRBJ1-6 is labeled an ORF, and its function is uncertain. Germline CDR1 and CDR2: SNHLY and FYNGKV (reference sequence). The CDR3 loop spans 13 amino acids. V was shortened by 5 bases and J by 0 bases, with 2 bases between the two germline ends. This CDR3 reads CASSTSYNSPLYF. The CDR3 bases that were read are TGTGCCAGCAGCACTTCCTATAATTCGCCCCTCTAC.

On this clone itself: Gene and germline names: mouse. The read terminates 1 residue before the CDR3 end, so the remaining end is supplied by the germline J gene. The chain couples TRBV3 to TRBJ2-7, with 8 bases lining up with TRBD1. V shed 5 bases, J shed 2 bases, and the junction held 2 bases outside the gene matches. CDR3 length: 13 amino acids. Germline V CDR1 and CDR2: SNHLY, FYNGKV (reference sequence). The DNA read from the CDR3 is TGTGCCAGCAGCCGACAGGGGCCCTATGAACAGTAC. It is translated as CASSRQGPYEQY. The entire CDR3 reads CASSRQGPYEQYF.

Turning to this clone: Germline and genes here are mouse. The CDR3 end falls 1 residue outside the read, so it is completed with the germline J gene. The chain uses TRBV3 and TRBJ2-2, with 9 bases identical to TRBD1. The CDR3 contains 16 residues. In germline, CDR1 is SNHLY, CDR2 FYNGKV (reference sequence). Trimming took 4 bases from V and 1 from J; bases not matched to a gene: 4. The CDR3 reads CASSSWGQGNTGQLYF. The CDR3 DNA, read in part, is TGTGCCAGCAGCTCATGGGGACAGGGAAACACCGGGCAGCTCTAC.

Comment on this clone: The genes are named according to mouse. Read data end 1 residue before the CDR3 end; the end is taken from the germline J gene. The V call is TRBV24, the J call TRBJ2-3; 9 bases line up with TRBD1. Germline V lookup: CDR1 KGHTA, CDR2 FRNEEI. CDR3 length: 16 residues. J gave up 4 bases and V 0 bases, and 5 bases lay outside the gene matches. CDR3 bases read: TGTGCCAGCAGTCTGTATGAGGGACAGGGTACAGAAACGCTGTAT. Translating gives CASSLYEGQGTETLY. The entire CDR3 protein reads CASSLYEGQGTETLYF.

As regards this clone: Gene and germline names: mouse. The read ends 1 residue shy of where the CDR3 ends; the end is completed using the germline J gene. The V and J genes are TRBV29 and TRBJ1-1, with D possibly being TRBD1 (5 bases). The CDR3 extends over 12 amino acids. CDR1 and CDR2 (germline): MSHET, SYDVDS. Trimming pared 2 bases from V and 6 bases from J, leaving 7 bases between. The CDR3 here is CASSLIRAEVFF. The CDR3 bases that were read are TGTGCTAGCAGTTTAATCAGGGCAGAAGTCTTC. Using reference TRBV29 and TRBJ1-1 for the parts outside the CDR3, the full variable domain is DMKVTQMPRYLIKRMGENVLLECGQDMSHETMYWYRQDPGLGLQLIYISYDVDSNSEGDIPKGYRVSRKKREHFSLILDSAKTNQTSVYFCASSLIRAEVFFGKGTRLTVV.

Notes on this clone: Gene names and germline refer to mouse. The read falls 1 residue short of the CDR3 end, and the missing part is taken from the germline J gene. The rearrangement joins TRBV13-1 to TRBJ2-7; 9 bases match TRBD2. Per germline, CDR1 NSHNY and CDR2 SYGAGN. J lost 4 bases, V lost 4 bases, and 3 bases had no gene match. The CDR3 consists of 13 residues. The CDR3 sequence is CASSPGTGYEQYF. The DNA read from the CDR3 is TGTGCCAGCAGTCCCGGGACTGGGTATGAACAGTAC.